The 28 T cell receptor beta chains reported below all come from one sample, sequenced in a study of cytomegalovirus exposure and HLA in healthy donors. The PCR made use of 60 Vbeta and 13 Jbeta primers. Using immunoSEQ multiplex PCR, the repertoire was profiled, and TCRdb retains in-frame clones only, with some absent. The sample yields 100,000 to 150,000 clones, 80% seen once. Sample: PBMCs. Source of these receptors: a female donor in good health and CMV-seronegative.

The rearrangement joins TRBV7-3 to TRBJ1-6, with D unclear. V lost 4 bases and J 7 bases, leaving 8 bases between the germline ends. The germline gives CDR1 SGHTA, CDR2 FQGTGA. The CDR3 has 13 amino acids. DNA for the CDR3: TGTGCCAGCAGCTCTTTCAGAAATTCACCCCTCCACTTT. Protein product: CASSSFRNSPLHF.

This chain uses TRBV19 with TRBJ2-1, with D tentatively TRBD2 (6 bases). Between the trimmed V and J ends, which lost 4 bases and 4 bases, there was a span of 8 bases. The CDR3 runs to 13 residues. Germline lookup yields CDR1 LNHDA and CDR2 SQIVND (reference sequence). This CDR3 reads CASSTGGYNEQFF. DNA for the CDR3: TGTGCCAGTAGTACCGGGGGATACAATGAGCAGTTCTTC. The full variable domain, rest sourced from reference TRBV19 and TRBJ2-1, is DGGITQSPKYLFRKEGQNVTLSCEQNLNHDAMYWYRQDPGQGLRLIYYSQIVNDFQKGDIAEGYSVSREKKESFPLTVTSAQKNPTAFYLCASSTGGYNEQFFGPGTRLTVL.

This clone was seen only once. The CDR3 DNA follows: TGCGCCAGCAGCTTGACAGCCCGGACAGTAAGCTCCTACGAGCAGTACTTC. Protein: CASSLTARTVSSYEQYF. V and J are TRBV5-1 and TRBJ2-7, with D possibly TRBD1 on 6 matching bases. Looked up from germline, CDR1 is SGHRS and CDR2 is YFSETQ. The length of the CDR3 is 17 residues. Trimming shortened V by 1 base and J by 0 bases, and 17 bases separated the two germline ends. The full variable domain, with the rest looked up from reference TRBV5-1 and TRBJ2-7, is KAGVTQTPRYLIKTRGQQVTLSCSPISGHRSVSWYQQTPGQGLQFLFEYFSETQRNKGNFPGRFSGRQFSNSRSEMNVSTLELGDSALYLCASSLTARTVSSYEQYFGPGTRLTVT.

The chain links TRBV14 to TRBJ1-1; a weak D match, TRBD1 (6 bases). Germline V gene lookup returns CDR1 SGHDN and CDR2 FVKESK. Trimming stripped 4 bases from V and 4 bases from J, with 13 bases between. This CDR3 is built from 14 residues. CDR3 protein: CASSLGGRGTEAFF. CDR3 bases: TGTGCCAGCAGCCTGGGGGGGCGCGGCACTGAAGCTTTCTTT.

The sample holds one count of this clone. The CDR3 region is CASSSVSVSTGELFF. The CDR3 coding sequence is TGTGCCAGCTCATCAGTTAGCGTTAGCACCGGGGAGCTGTTTTTT. V usage is TRBV18 and J usage is TRBJ2-2; D possibly corresponds to TRBD2 (5 bases). Trimming left V 5 bases short and J 4 bases short, with 14 bases between. CDR3 length equals 15 residues. The germline CDR1 and CDR2 sequences are KGHSH and LQKENI.

The chain couples TRBV5-1 to TRBJ2-5, with 7 bases identical to TRBD1. The CDR3 runs to 13 residues. V lost 6 bases, J lost 1 base, and 3 bases stayed unmatched. CDR1 is SGHRS, CDR2 YFSETQ, per germline. CDR3 region: CASKRGLQETQYF. The CDR3 region has the DNA TGCGCCAGCAAAAGGGGGCTCCAAGAGACCCAGTACTTC. The full variable domain, rest sourced from reference TRBV5-1 and TRBJ2-5, is KAGVTQTPRYLIKTRGQQVTLSCSPISGHRSVSWYQQTPGQGLQFLFEYFSETQRNKGNFPGRFSGRQFSNSRSEMNVSTLELGDSALYLCASKRGLQETQYFGPGTRLLVL.

The chain uses TRBV23-1 and TRBJ1-5, with 9 bases matching TRBD1. TRBV23-1 is noted as an ORF with a role that remains uncertain. This CDR3 has 14 residues. Trimming cost V 6 bases and J 7 bases; bases outside gene matches: 7. The CDR3 DNA is TGCGCCAGCAGGATTAAACAGGGGGCCCAGCCCCAGCATTTT. Its translation is CASRIKQGAQPQHF.

The gene calls are TRBV4-1 and TRBJ2-1; D is perhaps TRBD1 (6 bases). V lost 8 bases and J lost 0, with 14 bases in between. This CDR3 contains 15 residues. Germline CDR1 is MGHRA and CDR2 is YSYEKL. CDR3 in DNA: TGCGCCAGCTCGAGACAGGACAGCTCCTACAATGAGCAGTTCTTC. Encoded protein: CASSRQDSSYNEQFF.

The V call is TRBV10-3, the J call TRBJ1-2; 9 bases are shared with TRBD1. J gave up 6 bases and V 6 bases, and 5 bases lay outside the gene matches. CDR1 ENHRY and CDR2 SYGVKD come from the germline V gene. The CDR3 length is 13 residues. This CDR3 reads CAIRETGGNGYTF. The CDR3 DNA follows: TGTGCCATCAGAGAGACAGGGGGGAATGGCTACACCTTC.

This clone occurred a few times. V usage is TRBV6-5 and J usage is TRBJ1-4; possible D gene TRBD1, 5 bases. Trimming pared 4 bases from V and 3 bases from J, leaving 12 bases between. Germline V CDR1 and CDR2: MNHEY, SVGAGI. The CDR3 loop spans 15 amino acids. The CDR3 loop is CASSSQTGANEKLFF. CDR3 coding DNA: TGTGCCAGCAGTTCCCAAACGGGGGCTAATGAAAAACTGTTTTTT.

This sequence joins TRBV5-1 and TRBJ1-2; 9 bases agree with TRBD1. V lost 3 bases and J lost 8; bases outside the gene matches: 8. The CDR3 consists of 14 residues. Germline assignment: CDR1 SGHRS and CDR2 YFSETQ. Written as DNA, the CDR3 is TGCGCCAGCAGCTCCTCACAGGGGGCTGGGGGCTACACCTTC. Its translation: CASSSSQGAGGYTF.

This chain connects TRBV9 to TRBJ2-5; TRBD1 aligns across 8 bases. J lost 2 bases, V lost 1 base, and 4 bases had no gene match. The germline gives CDR1 SGDLS, CDR2 YYNGEE. The CDR3 runs to 15 residues. CDR3 DNA: TGTGCCAGCAGCGTAAGGACAGGGCGACAAGAGACCCAGTACTTC. As protein: CASSVRTGRQETQYF.

This sequence joins TRBV2 and TRBJ1-6, with D maybe TRBD1 (5 bases). V was shortened by 3 bases and J by 10 bases, with 16 bases between the two germline ends. This CDR3 is 15 amino acids long. Germline CDR1 is SNHLY and CDR2 is FYNNEI. The CDR3 DNA follows: TGTGCCAGCAGTGAGTTCGGCAGGGCGGCGTCACCCCTCCACTTT. Its protein product is CASSEFGRAASPLHF.

This clone was detected only a few times. The chain is built from TRBV5-1 and TRBJ2-1; D is uncertain. V dropped 4 bases and J dropped 0 bases, with 8 bases sitting between them. Germline assignment: CDR1 SGHRS and CDR2 YFSETQ. This CDR3 has 14 residues. For the CDR3, the DNA is TGCGCCAGCAGCCGTAGTAGCTCCTACAATGAGCAGTTCTTC. Translation: CASSRSSSYNEQFF.

In this sample, this clone turned up a few times. V gene TRBV7-9 combines with J gene TRBJ2-1, with D maybe TRBD1 (6 bases). Germline-derived CDR1 and CDR2 are SEHNR and FQNEAQ (reference sequence). V gave up 7 bases and J gave up 7 bases, with 11 bases separating them. The CDR3 has 12 residues. The CDR3 DNA reads as TGTGCCAGCACCAGGGGCCTAAATGAGCAGTTCTTC. Protein: CASTRGLNEQFF.

This clone has just a few counts. V and J are TRBV5-1 and TRBJ2-2; tentatively, D is TRBD1 (6 bases). Trimming cost V 3 bases and J 9 bases, with 15 bases left between them. The CDR3 extends over 14 amino acids. CDR1 and CDR2 from the germline V gene are SGHRS and YFSETQ. CDR3 residues: CASSYRDSDRELFF. As DNA, the CDR3 is TGCGCCAGCAGCTACAGGGATTCTGATAGGGAGCTGTTTTTT.

This chain links TRBV28 with TRBJ2-4; 8 bases agree with TRBD1. The CDR3 consists of 18 residues. The V segment lost 6 bases and the J segment 0 bases; nucleotides outside the gene matches: 13. CDR1 and CDR2 (germline): MDHEN, SYDVKM. The CDR3 DNA follows: TGTGCCAGCAGCCAAAACCTAGGACAGGGATTAGCCAAAAACATTCAGTACTTC. Protein: CASSQNLGQGLAKNIQYF.

The rearrangement links TRBV30 to TRBJ2-7; 11 positions agree with TRBD2. The J segment lost 3 bases and the V segment lost 0 bases, leaving 1 base of the junction unmatched. The CDR3 consists of 14 residues. In germline, CDR1 is GTSNPN, CDR2 SVGIG (reference sequence). For the CDR3, the DNA is TGTGCCTGGAGTGTACTAGCGGGAGTCTACGAGCAGTACTTC. It translates to CAWSVLAGVYEQYF.

The rearrangement joins TRBV7-3 to TRBJ2-7; 11 bases agree with TRBD2. Germline V gives CDR1 SGHTA, CDR2 FQGTGA. V lost 5 bases and J lost 2; bases outside the gene matches: 2. The CDR3 runs 14 residues. CDR3 nucleotide sequence: TGTGCCAGCAGCCGGGGACTAGCGGCCTACGAGCAGTACTTC. It is translated as CASSRGLAAYEQYF.

The CDR3 sequence: CASGLVKAYLFSAGTEAFF. The CDR3 nucleotides are TGTGCTAGTGGTTTGGTAAAAGCTTACCTTTTTTCCGCGGGCACTGAAGCTTTCTTT. The chain joins TRBV12-5 to TRBJ1-1, with unresolved D. The germline CDR1 and CDR2 sequences are LGHNT and FRNRAP. Deletions cut 0 bases from V and 4 bases from J, with 24 bases between. The CDR3 runs 19 residues.

This clone has a handful of counts. The chain recombines TRBV5-1 with TRBJ1-1, with 9 bases lining up with TRBD1. Germline V gives CDR1 SGHRS, CDR2 YFSETQ. J lost 5 bases, V lost 3 bases, and 11 bases had no gene match. The CDR3 has 16 amino acids. The CDR3 here is CASSSDRGSWATEAFF. As DNA, the CDR3 is TGCGCCAGCAGCTCGGACAGGGGAAGTTGGGCGACTGAAGCTTTCTTT.

The chain employs TRBV6-1 and TRBJ2-2; D is perhaps TRBD2 (5 bases). This CDR3 is 14 amino acids long. The germline V gene has CDR1 MNHNS and CDR2 SASEGT. V was trimmed by 7 bases and J by 6 bases, leaving 15 bases between them. The CDR3 nucleotides read TGTGCCAGCATTATGATATACGGGGCCGGGGAGCTGTTTTTT. The encoded protein is CASIMIYGAGELFF.

The chain carries TRBV2 and TRBJ1-5, with D perhaps TRBD1 (5 bases). This CDR3 is built from 15 residues. V shed 1 base and J shed 3 bases, with 10 bases lying between them. Germline CDR1 reads SNHLY; CDR2 reads FYNNEI. Here the CDR3 DNA reads TGTGCCAGCAGTGAAGGAGACAGCTCCAATCAGCCCCAGCATTTT. Translation gives CASSEGDSSNQPQHF. The variable domain in full, with the rest retrieved from reference TRBV2 and TRBJ1-5, is EPEVTQTPSHQVTQMGQEVILRCVPISNHLYFYWYRQILGQKVEFLVSFYNNEISEKSEIFDDQFSVERPDGSNFTLKIRSTKLEDSAMYFCASSEGDSSNQPQHFGDGTRLSIL.

The chain carries TRBV15 and TRBJ2-1; TRBD1 matches 9 bases. The trim removed 1 base at V and 0 bases at J, leaving 1 base unmatched. The germline V gene encodes CDR1 LNHNV and CDR2 YYDKDF (reference sequence). The CDR3 covers 16 residues. The CDR3 DNA reads TGTGCCACCAGCAGAGGGGGACAGGGCTCCTACAATGAGCAGTTCTTC. Protein sequence: CATSRGGQGSYNEQFF.

V and J are TRBV28 and TRBJ1-5; D unclear. Trimming left V 7 bases short and J 8 bases short, with 15 bases between. From germline, CDR1 is MDHEN and CDR2 SYDVKM. CDR3 length equals 13 residues. The CDR3 region is CASMLLTGEPQHF. The CDR3 nucleotides are TGTGCCAGCATGTTACTAACCGGTGAGCCCCAGCATTTT.

This clone appeared a few times. This chain connects TRBV15 to TRBJ2-3, with D possibly being TRBD1 (7 bases). Germline CDR1 is LNHNV and CDR2 is YYDKDF (reference sequence). Between the trimmed V and J ends, which lost 7 bases and 2 bases, there was a span of 13 bases. The length of the CDR3 is 14 residues. The CDR3 is CATNAGGNTDTQYF. The CDR3 DNA reads TGTGCCACCAACGCAGGGGGGAACACAGATACGCAGTATTTT. The full variable domain, completed using reference TRBV15 and TRBJ2-3, is DAMVIQNPRYQVTQFGKPVTLSCSQTLNHNVMYWYQQKSSQAPKLLFHYYDKDFNNEADTPDNFQSRRPNTSFCFLDIRSPGLGDTAMYLCATNAGGNTDTQYFGPGTRLTVL.

V gene TRBV19 combines with J gene TRBJ2-5; TRBD2 agrees at 10 bases. The CDR3 length is 15 residues. Germline V gene data show CDR1 as LNHDA and CDR2 as SQIVND (reference sequence). V was clipped by 4 bases and J by 1 base; unmatched bases: 3. CDR3 residues: CASSKGTSVQETQYF. The CDR3 nucleotides read TGTGCCAGTAGTAAAGGGACTAGCGTCCAAGAGACCCAGTACTTC.

CDR3 nucleotides: TGTGCCAGCTCACCCCTCAGCGGGGGTGAGTCCTACGAGCAGTACTTC. Amino acids: CASSPLSGGESYEQYF. V gene TRBV18 combines with J gene TRBJ2-5; 8 bases align to TRBD2. The closer fit of TRBJ2-7 to the DNA end suggests the J call may be wrong. Germline V gives CDR1 KGHSH, CDR2 LQKENI. The CDR3 has 16 amino acids.